These 14 T cell receptor beta chains came from one sample sequenced in a study of blood T cell repertoires in COVID-19. Profiled with immunoSEQ multiplex PCR; TCRdb holds only in-frame clones, not every one. The sample has roughly 310,000 clones, around 90% seen once. Source material: PBMCs or T cells enriched from blood (not recorded which). These receptor sequences come from a man aged 55 to 69 who had recovered from COVID-19.

The chain recombines TRBV18 with TRBJ2-1; 14 bases align to TRBD2. CDR1 is KGHSH, CDR2 LQKENI, per germline. The CDR3 has 16 amino acids. With 3 bases clipped from V and 7 bases from J, the junction kept 5 bases outside the gene matches. CDR3 bases: TGTGCCAGCTCACCGACTAGCGGGAGGGCCGGGAATGAGCAGTTCTTC. This gives the protein CASSPTSGRAGNEQFF.

The V and J genes are TRBV29-1 and TRBJ1-2; maybe TRBD1 (6 bases). Germline V gene sequence: CDR1 SQVTM, CDR2 ANQGSEA. Trimming pared 5 bases from V and 7 bases from J, leaving 17 bases between. The CDR3 consists of 13 residues. The DNA of the CDR3 is TGCAGCGTTTACAAACAGGGAGTTACTGGCTACACCTTC. This codes for CSVYKQGVTGYTF.

The table lists this clone with a count of one. The J gene is TRBJ2-2, the V gene TRBV18; 10 nucleotides agree with TRBD1. The CDR3 length is 15 residues. From germline, CDR1 is KGHSH and CDR2 LQKENI. V lost 3 bases to trimming and J lost 4 bases; unmatched junction nucleotides: 2. The CDR3, as DNA: TGTGCCAGCTCACCGGACAGGGGGTTCACCGGGGAGCTGTTTTTT. Protein product: CASSPDRGFTGELFF. Complete variable domain (other parts from reference TRBV18 and TRBJ2-2): NAGVMQNPRHLVRRRGQEARLRCSPMKGHSHVYWYRQLPEEGLKFMVYLQKENIIDESGMPKERFSAEFPKEGPSILRIQQVVRGDSAAYFCASSPDRGFTGELFFGEGSRLTVL.

The V call is TRBV7-9, the J call TRBJ2-1, with 7 bases identical to TRBD1. The V and J ends lost 5 bases and 0 bases, in that order; junction bases with no gene match: 7. This CDR3 spans 16 amino acids. Germline CDR1 is SEHNR and CDR2 is FQNEAQ (reference sequence). CDR3 DNA: TGTGCCAGCAGCCGTGGGACAGCTAGCTCCTACAATGAGCAGTTCTTC. Translated: CASSRGTASSYNEQFF.

Only one count was recorded for this clone. The V and J genes are TRBV7-3 and TRBJ2-1; the match to TRBD2 covers 9 bases. Germline CDR1 reads SGHTA; CDR2 reads FQGTGA. Unmatched junction bases numbered 6, after V lost 2 bases and J lost 7 bases. The CDR3 spans 15 residues. The CDR3: CASSLRSGGLNEQFF. Written as DNA, the CDR3 is TGTGCCAGCAGCTTACGGAGCGGGGGGCTAAATGAGCAGTTCTTC.

The gene calls are TRBV5-4 and TRBJ2-1; no clear D. The CDR3 length is 11 residues. Per germline, CDR1 SGHNT and CDR2 YYREEE (reference sequence). V was clipped by 4 bases and J by 8 bases, with 7 bases between them. Here the CDR3 reads CASSRSYEQFF. CDR3 sequence (DNA): TGTGCCAGCAGCCGGAGCTATGAGCAGTTCTTC.

This clone was seen just once. The rearrangement joins TRBV2 to TRBJ2-5; no reliable D call. The germline V gene encodes CDR1 SNHLY and CDR2 FYNNEI. CDR3 length: 13 residues. Between the trimmed V and J ends, which lost 4 bases and 1 base, there was a span of 7 bases. CDR3 loop: CASSGRVQETQYF. The CDR3 DNA sequence: TGTGCCAGCAGTGGCCGGGTCCAAGAGACCCAGTACTTC.

The chain joins TRBV5-1 to TRBJ2-7; TRBD1 matches at 7 bases. Germline lookup yields CDR1 SGHRS and CDR2 YFSETQ. CDR3 length: 15 residues. V was pared by 4 bases and J by 4 bases, with 11 bases of the junction left unmatched. Here the CDR3 reads CASSQGTADAYEQYF. The CDR3 nucleotides are TGCGCCAGCAGCCAAGGGACAGCTGATGCTTACGAGCAGTACTTC.

The chain uses TRBV30 and TRBJ2-2, with 8 bases aligning to TRBD1. The CDR3 length is 15 residues. The junction had 8 bases not matched to a gene; V was cut back by 3 bases and J by 5 bases. From germline, CDR1 is GTSNPN and CDR2 SVGIG (reference sequence). For the CDR3, the DNA is TGTGCCTGGAGCACCGGACAGGGATGGACCGGGGAGCTGTTTTTT. Amino acids: CAWSTGQGWTGELFF.

The chain is built from TRBV18 and TRBJ1-3; a possible D gene is TRBD1 (6 bases). V shed 3 bases and J shed 1 base, with 10 bases lying between them. CDR3 size: 15 residues. Per the germline V gene, CDR1 is KGHSH and CDR2 is LQKENI. The CDR3 reads CASSPRTESGNTIYF. The CDR3 DNA reads TGTGCCAGCTCACCCCGGACAGAATCTGGAAACACCATATATTTT.

The chain joins TRBV14 to TRBJ1-5; TRBD1 is a possible D gene (5 bases). This CDR3 region has 14 residues. Per germline, CDR1 SGHDN and CDR2 FVKESK. V was shortened by 2 bases and J by 5 bases, with 10 bases between the two germline ends. Here the CDR3 DNA reads TGTGCCAGCAGCCAAACAGGCCAGGATCAGCCCCAGCATTTT. It specifies CASSQTGQDQPQHF.

This clone was counted a single time. V is TRBV3-1 (or the pseudogene TRBV3-2) and J is TRBJ2-1; 8 positions match TRBD2. Germline V gives CDR1 LGHDT, CDR2 YNNKEL (reference sequence). Unmatched junction bases numbered 2, after V lost 4 bases and J lost 9 bases. The CDR3 is 12 amino acids. The CDR3 coding sequence is TGTGCCAGCAGCCTAGGACTAGCTGAGCAGTTCTTC. Amino acids: CASSLGLAEQFF.

V is TRBV11-3 and J is TRBJ2-7, with TRBD1 matching over 11 bases. The CDR3 extends over 15 amino acids. Unmatched junction bases numbered 6, after V lost 5 bases and J lost 3 bases. Germline values: CDR1 SGHNT, CDR2 YENEEA. CDR3 coding DNA: TGTGCCAGCAGCCCCCCCGGGACAGGGGGCTACGAGCAGTACTTC. It is translated as CASSPPGTGGYEQYF.

This chain links TRBV7-2 with TRBJ2-3, with 8 bases fitting TRBD2. The CDR3 is 15 amino acids. V gave up 5 bases and J gave up 4 bases; unmatched junction bases: 8. Germline CDR1 SGHTA, CDR2 FQGNSA. CDR3 amino acids: CASSPPGGGSDTQYF. The CDR3 DNA is TGTGCCAGCAGCCCCCCTGGCGGGGGGTCAGATACGCAGTATTTT.